This is a list of T cell receptor beta chains from one sample in a study of Tregs in tolerant kidney transplant recipients. Generated by immunoSEQ multiplex PCR, the TCRdb table keeps only in-frame clones and is missing some. The sample carries about 64,000 clones, about 89% recorded once. This material consisted of CD4+ T cells from blood (PBMCs), taken 6 months after the transplant. These receptors came from a human patient who received a combined kidney and bone marrow transplant. These T cells may partly come from the graft donor. Both conserved end residues are part of each CDR3. Each record gives: J gene, clone size, V gene, D gene, CDR3 protein, CDR3 DNA. A D gene is named only where the DNA matches it firmly. The size field is filled for only some rows; it gives once, few, many or a size class.

TRBJ2-2 | . | TRBV2 | TRBD1 | CASRAGTDNTGELFF | TGTGCCAGCAGAGCCGGGACAGACAACACCGGGGAGCTGTTTTTT
TRBJ1-1 | . | TRBV9 | . | CASSVGGGGQKNTEAFF | TGTGCCAGCAGCGTAGGCGGGGGGGGACAAAAAAACACTGAAGCTTTCTTT
TRBJ2-2 | . | TRBV9 | TRBD2 | CASSVGLAGGGELFF | TGTGCCAGCAGCGTAGGACTAGCGGGAGGCGGGGAGCTGTTTTTT
TRBJ2-4 | . | TRBV11-3 | TRBD2 | CASSLEAGGWDIQYF | TGTGCCAGCAGCTTAGAAGCGGGAGGCTGGGACATTCAGTACTTC
TRBJ1-1 | . | TRBV6-4 | . | CASSDSVGDLQGGAFF | TGTGCCAGCAGTGACTCGGTAGGGGATTTACAGGGTGGGGCTTTCTTT
TRBJ2-2 | . | TRBV15 | . | CATSVPPGTRGTGELFF | TGTGCCACCAGCGTCCCGCCCGGGACCCGGGGGACCGGGGAGCTGTTTTTT
TRBJ2-3 | . | TRBV15 | . | CTTSRVGVLGTQYF | TGTACCACCAGCAGAGTAGGTGTGCTAGGTACGCAGTATTTT
TRBJ1-1 | . | TRBV19 | TRBD1 | CASSTRTGETEAFF | TGTGCCAGTAGTACACGGACAGGGGAGACTGAAGCTTTCTTT
TRBJ1-5 | . | TRBV28 | TRBD1 | CASRKNPGQGAGHF | TGTGCCAGCAGAAAAAATCCGGGACAGGGGGCAGGGCATTTT
TRBJ1-6 | . | TRBV6-5 | TRBD1 | CASSIGTENSPLHF | TGTGCCAGCAGTATCGGGACAGAGAATTCCCCCCTCCACTTT
TRBJ1-2 | . | TRBV5-4 | . | CASSMTAHYGYTF | TGTGCCAGCAGCATGACAGCTCACTATGGCTACACCTTC
TRBJ1-5 | . | TRBV10-3 | . | CAISESTGDNQPQHF | TGTGCCATCAGTGAGTCGACAGGAGATAATCAGCCCCAGCATTTT
TRBJ1-2 | . | TRBV7-2 | . | CASSPNYRERPYGYTF | TGTGCCAGCAGCCCAAACTACAGGGAGAGGCCATATGGCTACACCTTC
TRBJ2-5 | once | TRBV28 | TRBD2 | CASSLASGGPFQETQYF | TGTGCCAGCAGTTTGGCTAGCGGGGGCCCATTCCAAGAGACCCAGTACTTC
TRBJ2-3 | . | TRBV2 | TRBD1 | CASNEDRSTDTQYF | TGTGCCAGCAACGAGGACAGGAGCACAGATACGCAGTATTTT
TRBJ1-2 | . | TRBV5-4 | TRBD1 | CASSLLRGQFGYTF | TGTGCCAGCAGCTTGCTCAGGGGGCAGTTTGGCTACACCTTC
TRBJ2-3 | . | TRBV19 | . | CASSGVSTDTQYF | TGTGCCAGTAGCGGGGTTAGCACAGATACGCAGTATTTT
TRBJ1-5 | . | TRBV27 | TRBD1 | CASSLFPGQGNQPQHF | TGTGCCAGCAGTTTATTCCCCGGACAGGGAAATCAGCCCCAGCATTTT
TRBJ1-2 | . | TRBV4-2 | TRBD1 | CASSQVTGGFGYGYTF | TGTGCCAGCAGCCAAGTGACAGGGGGCTTTGGCTATGGCTACACCTTC
TRBJ2-1 | . | TRBV29-1 | TRBD2 | CSVEGGGIHYNEQFF | TGCAGCGTTGAAGGCGGGGGGATTCACTACAATGAGCAGTTCTTC
TRBJ2-1 | once | TRBV7-6 | . | CASSLDQVGEQFF | TGTGCCAGCAGCTTAGACCAGGTCGGTGAGCAGTTCTTC
TRBJ1-1 | . | TRBV5-1 | . | CASSLSPQGDTEAFF | TGCGCCAGCAGCTTGTCCCCCCAGGGCGACACTGAAGCTTTCTTT
TRBJ1-2 | once | TRBV6-5 | . | CASHQGWDYGYTF | TGTGCCAGCCACCAGGGATGGGATTATGGCTACACCTTC
TRBJ2-3 | . | TRBV18 | TRBD2 | CASSPIAGEDTQYF | TGTGCCAGCTCACCAATAGCGGGAGAAGATACGCAGTATTTT
TRBJ2-7 | . | TRBV10-3 | . | CAISDLAFHEQYF | TGTGCCATCAGTGATCTGGCCTTTCACGAGCAGTACTTC
TRBJ2-2 | . | TRBV5-8 | . | CASSLQGRGIGELFF | TGTGCCAGCAGCTTGCAAGGCAGGGGCATCGGGGAGCTGTTTTTT
TRBJ2-1 | once | TRBV7-2 | TRBD1 | CASSLWTGVWNEQFF | TGTGCCAGCAGCTTATGGACAGGGGTCTGGAATGAGCAGTTCTTC
TRBJ2-1 | . | TRBV11-2 | . | CASSLRTDKYLVWSNEQFF | TGTGCCAGCAGCCTAAGGACAGACAAGTATCTGGTTTGGTCCAATGAGCAGTTCTTC
TRBJ1-6 | . | TRBV6-1 | . | CASSELRDSNSPLHF | TGTGCCAGCAGTGAACTGCGCGACAGTAATTCACCCCTCCACTTT
TRBJ1-1 | . | TRBV19 | . | CASSIPTGKNTEAFF | TGTGCCAGTAGTATACCCACAGGAAAGAACACTGAAGCTTTCTTT
TRBJ1-5 | . | TRBV30 | . | CAWSVSAQPQHF | TGTGCCTGGAGTGTAAGCGCACAGCCCCAGCATTTT
TRBJ1-1 | . | TRBV5-1 | . | CASSLVEYSEAFF | TGCGCCAGCAGCTTGGTTGAGTACAGTGAAGCTTTCTTT
TRBJ2-3 | . | TRBV6-5 | TRBD2 | CASSYRTSGVRDTQYF | TGTGCCAGCAGTTACAGGACTAGCGGGGTCCGAGATACGCAGTATTTT
TRBJ2-2 | . | TRBV5-1 | . | CASSLKTGSNTGELFF | TGCGCCAGCAGCTTAAAAACAGGATCCAACACCGGGGAGCTGTTTTTT
TRBJ2-1 | once | TRBV28 | TRBD2 | CASSSMWTSGGPYNEQFF | TGTGCCAGCAGTTCAATGTGGACTAGCGGGGGGCCTTACAATGAGCAGTTCTTC
TRBJ1-1 | . | TRBV7-2 | . | CASSFTGKTEAFF | TGTGCCAGCAGCTTCACAGGGAAAACTGAAGCTTTCTTT
TRBJ1-1 | . | TRBV15 | . | CATSTQAAMNTEAFF | TGTGCCACCAGCACCCAGGCAGCTATGAACACTGAAGCTTTCTTT
TRBJ2-1 | . | TRBV29-1 | TRBD1 | CSVAGTGAINEQFF | TGCAGCGTTGCCGGGACAGGGGCGATTAATGAGCAGTTCTTC
TRBJ1-1 | few | TRBV10-3 | . | CAIRQGMNTEAFF | TGTGCCATCAGACAGGGTATGAACACTGAAGCTTTCTTT
TRBJ2-1 | . | TRBV19 | . | CASRWDSFPYNEQFF | TGTGCCAGTAGATGGGACTCCTTCCCCTACAATGAGCAGTTCTTC
TRBJ2-7 | . | TRBV6-5 | TRBD2 | CASSYSIAGGPGEQYF | TGTGCCAGCAGTTACTCGATAGCGGGAGGGCCCGGCGAGCAGTACTTC
TRBJ2-7 | . | TRBV7-9 | TRBD1 | CASSSWDRPYEQYF | TGTGCCAGCAGCTCCTGGGACAGGCCCTACGAGCAGTACTTC
TRBJ2-7 | once | TRBV18 | . | CASSPSPARGLEQYF | TGTGCCAGCTCACCAAGTCCGGCTAGGGGCCTCGAGCAGTACTTC
TRBJ2-7 | . | TRBV7-2 | TRBD2 | CASSWAGGSLSEQYF | TGTGCCAGCAGTTGGGCGGGAGGCTCGCTTTCCGAGCAGTACTTC
TRBJ2-1 | . | TRBV7-2 | . | CASSPPGSNRDEQFF | TGTGCCAGCAGCCCACCCGGCTCAAATCGGGATGAGCAGTTCTTC
TRBJ2-3 | . | TRBV7-2 | TRBD2 | CASKRPGLGTDTQYF | TGTGCCAGCAAGCGCCCAGGACTAGGCACAGATACGCAGTATTTT
TRBJ2-1 | . | TRBV11-2 | TRBD2 | CASSSLAGGGNEQFF | TGTGCCAGCAGCTCGCTAGCGGGAGGGGGTAATGAGCAGTTCTTC
TRBJ1-5 | . | TRBV5-8 | TRBD1 | CASRTVGTGTSPQHF | TGTGCCAGCAGGACTGTTGGGACAGGGACTTCTCCCCAGCATTTT
TRBJ1-3 | . | TRBV27 | . | CASRPHGLPFPGNTIYF | TGTGCCAGCCGACCACACGGACTGCCTTTTCCTGGAAACACCATATATTTT
TRBJ1-1 | . | TRBV18 | TRBD1 | CASSPGQGALAFF | TGTGCCAGCTCACCGGGACAGGGGGCTTTAGCTTTCTTT
TRBJ2-1 | once | TRBV7-9 | TRBD2 | CASSPGTSGGAMYNEQFF | TGTGCCAGCAGCCCCGGGACTAGCGGGGGGGCCATGTACAATGAGCAGTTCTTC
TRBJ1-6 | . | TRBV5-1 | . | CASSYRAGNSPLHF | TGCGCCAGCAGTTACAGGGCTGGCAATTCACCCCTCCACTTT
TRBJ1-6 | . | TRBV4-2 | TRBD1 | CASSAGTGRNSPLHF | TGTGCCAGCAGCGCAGGGACAGGGAGAAATTCACCCCTCCACTTT
TRBJ1-6 | . | TRBV14 | . | CASSQDGRRGVDNSPLHF | TGTGCCAGCAGCCAAGATGGTAGGCGAGGAGTCGATAATTCCCCCCTCCACTTT
TRBJ2-5 | . | TRBV6-6 | . | CASRPDPQTGWTQYF | TGTGCCAGCAGACCCGATCCTCAAACAGGGTGGACCCAGTACTTC
TRBJ2-3 | . | TRBV4-2 | . | CASSQEWGPSTDTQYF | TGTGCCAGCAGCCAAGAGTGGGGGCCTAGCACAGATACGCAGTATTTT
TRBJ2-1 | . | TRBV19 | . | CASSISVSSYNEQFF | TGTGCCAGTAGTATCTCGGTGAGCTCCTACAATGAGCAGTTCTTC
TRBJ1-1 | . | TRBV10-3 | . | CAISDPPGVNTEAFF | TGTGCCATCAGTGACCCGCCCGGGGTGAACACTGAAGCTTTCTTT
TRBJ2-2 | . | TRBV19 | . | CASSIDLRGGELFF | TGTGCCAGTAGTATAGATCTCCGGGGCGGGGAGCTGTTTTTT
TRBJ1-1 | once | TRBV9 | . | CASSVGGGYTEAFF | TGTGCCAGCAGCGTAGGGGGGGGTTACACTGAAGCTTTCTTT